This TCR beta chain is drawn from a study of PD-L1 blockade in urothelial cancer. Study-wide context: In the patient group, most of the roughly 30 were males with bladder-origin urothelial cancer. T cells numbered a median of around 140,000 in the blood samples.

Time point here: pretreatment peripheral blood. V shed 4 bases and J shed 1 base, with 7 bases lying between them. The germline gives CDR1 MNHEY, CDR2 SMNVEV (reference sequence). CDR3 length: 13 amino acids. Synthetic TCR analog templates were spiked into all PCRs individually. Sequencing used immunoSEQ multiplex PCR; TCRdb keeps in-frame clones, though not all of them. This table holds roughly 63,000 clones, 81% found once. This TCR was recovered from a man between 65 and 85 years old with urothelial cancer. The rearrangement links TRBV27 to TRBJ1-1; D gene uncertain. This sample comprised PBMCs, obtained around atezolizumab (anti-PD-L1) treatment. The chain's CDR3 is CASSWAENTEAFF. In DNA, the CDR3 is TGTGCCAGCAGTTGGGCAGAGAACACTGAAGCTTTCTTT.